Given below is one T cell receptor (beta chain) in context. The target antigen is unknown. Germline CDR1 LNHNV, CDR2 YYDKDF (reference sequence). V lost 5 bases, J lost 1 base, and 8 bases stayed unmatched. This CDR3 spans 17 amino acids. Naive CD4+ cells were CD45RA-selected; the remaining cells were memory. The entry originates in a study of shared clonotypes between healthy human individuals. Whole-study findings and limits: Naive subsets generally exceeded memory subsets in estimated richness.

Across several immunoSEQ plates, the genomic DNA of each subset was split evenly. The authors' processing: From ImmunoSEQ came sequences covering only the junction and carrying no quality scores, so filtering differed. The repertoire was sequenced with immunoSEQ multiplex PCR; TCRdb's copy has only in-frame clones and lacks some. The V and J calls and the clone size are those of that table, but D and trimming were determined from the DNA. The data show some 550,000 clones, roughly 97% seen once. The sequenced material came from naive CD4+ T cells sorted from blood. As to subset: CD45RA+ positively selected. This clonotype was obtained from a woman in her 30s in good health. The rearrangement links TRBV15 to TRBJ1-5; 10 bases agree with TRBD1. CDR3 DNA sequence: TGTGCCACCAGCCGCCGGGACAGGGGAGTGAGCAATCAGCCCCAGCATTTT. It translates to CATSRRDRGVSNQPQHF.